This TCR beta chain is from a study of shared clonotypes between healthy human individuals (dated by TCRdb to 2018 to 2020). About the study as a whole: Three men and a couple of women, aged 18 to 49 years, made up the cohort. For each donor, CD4 naive and CD4 memory were each given three plates, CD8 naive was given two plates, and CD8 memory was given one plate. To estimate repertoire size and how much clonotype sharing occurs between individuals, the study deeply sequenced the blood TCR repertoires of several healthy adults. Libraries were prepared and TCR repertoires were sequenced by different laboratories using diverse techniques, in order to increase sequencing depth and limit assay-specific biases. Leukapheresis yielded between about 0.9 and 9 billion PBMCs per donor. Results the study describes overall, beyond this receptor: Clonotypes shared by all four sorted-subset donors showed higher generation probabilities than non-shared clonotypes. Across a few donors, 5% to 6% of naive CD4, around 3.5% of naive CD8, 2.3% of memory CD4, and 0.4% to 0.45% of memory CD8 clonotypes were shared. Because the study included only a small number of donors, the genetic and exposure-history diversity represented was limited. Pairwise subsampling indicated that sequencing depth was expected to affect the degree of clonotype sharing among donors. Even with the large sequencing depth, rarefaction of the sorted-subset datasets indicated that sequencing was incomplete. Naive subsets generally had larger estimated clonotype richness than memory subsets did. Sampling was limited to blood, and TCR repertoires in tissue likely differ from TCR repertoires in blood.

The donors were healthy, HIV-negative adults who had no recently reported acute infections or vaccinations. Only Caucasian adults living in Nashville, Tennessee, USA were represented among the donors. CD4+ T cells were enriched by magnetic negative selection; naive cells were then positively selected on CD45RA, and the negative fraction formed the memory subset. After blood collection by leukapheresis, PBMCs were isolated using Ficoll-Histopaque density gradient centrifugation and then cryopreserved in the vapor phase of liquid nitrogen. Analytical flow cytometry was used to check the purity and quantity of each magnetically sorted T cell population. From each sorted fraction, genomic DNA was isolated and quantified by UV absorbance on a Nanodrop 2000c. A remark on this clone: Its antigen has not been determined. It has no much larger one-base neighbor in the sample; base qualities were not kept.

Using the deep immunoSEQ assay, multiplex PCR amplified TCR CDR3 regions from genomic DNA. Extracted genomic DNA from each cell subset was distributed evenly across all wells of several immunoSEQ 96-well plates, and each plate was treated as a replicate. For sorted subsets, around 200 ng genomic DNA, equal to about 30,000 T cell genomes, was loaded into each replicate PCR. Purified libraries were quantified with a Qubit 3.0 fluorometer, sized on a Bioanalyzer 2100, and re-quantified with the KAPA Library Quantification kit. Every immunoSEQ 96-well plate was sequenced on a dedicated single-read 150-cycle Illumina NextSeq 550 flow cell. Under the source paper's analysis protocol: Because only junctional sequences without quality scores were contained in the immunoSEQ output, filtering matching that applied to full-length reads could not be performed. Sequences were annotated with PyIR, a Python wrapper for IgBLAST v1.9, using IMGT germline references to assign V/J genes and CDR3. Reads with weak V/J assignments (E-value above 1e-6), missing CDR3, stop codons, out-of-frame junctions, or ambiguous translated residues were removed. A V3J clonotype was defined by an identical inferred V gene, J gene, and CDR3 amino acid sequence. Percentage overlap between repertoires was computed as shared unique clonotypes divided by the size of the smaller repertoire. RTK rarefaction, the Chao1 estimator, and Recon v2.1 estimates of unobserved clonotypes were used to assess repertoire richness. Generation probabilities were computed with OLGA for all TCRbeta clonotypes obtained by the gDNA method from a few donors. TCRdb obtained this table from immuneACCESS and retained in-frame rearrangements with V and J assigned. These tables miss some clones; where compared with another copy, unresolved V genes account for less than half of the shortfall, and the remainder is unexplained. D and trimming come from the DNA, and the V and J calls and clone size come from that table. The sample table lists about 2.4 million clones, 93% of them with a count of one. The ten largest clonotypes hold about 0.34% of the sample.

CDR1 and CDR2 are read off the germline V gene as MDHEN and SYDVKM. The CDR3 holds 17 amino acids from the cysteine to the phenylalanine. CDR3 DNA is the only sequence kept; it has 51 bases, read in frame from the first base. At the junction V is shortened by 4 bases and J by 5 bases; bases outside the gene matches: 16. This TCR was recovered from a young man in good health. Some clones in this sample may be carry-over from other donors' samples. The source material was naive CD4+ T cells from PBMCs. The cell subset or site tag for this specimen amounts to: CD45RA+ positively selected. The sequence joins TRBV28 to TRBJ1-2, and 7 junctional nucleotides match TRBD1. The CDR3: CASSSPSPVRRGYGYTF. Here is the DNA: TGTGCCAGCAGTTCACCCAGCCCGGTACGCAGGGGGTATGGCTACACCTTC.